This TCR beta chain originates from a study of T-cell memory formation after mild COVID-19. Points from the study as a whole: Clones that got smaller from day 15 to 85 had even CD4/CD8, while clones growing later tipped toward CD4+.

This clonotype was observed many times. Its antigen is currently unknown. A single record per CDR3 protein comes from TCRdb applying MiXCR to the 5' RACE reads. The profile shows roughly 150,000 distinct CDR3 sequences, roughly 15% of them singletons. Between the trimmed V and J ends, which lost 1 base and 9 bases, there was a span of 10 bases. The CDR3 loop spans 13 amino acids. The TCR sequence derives from an adult woman who had mild COVID-19 (a few samples of this study predate the infection). Cell type and time point are not known. The chain joins TRBV12-3 or TRBV12-4 to TRBJ2-1; D ambiguous. Sequencing was performed on PBMCs or a T cell subset sorted from them (not recorded which). DNA of the CDR3: TGTGCCAGCAGTTTAGTGGAGCGTTCTGAGCAGTTCTTC. It is translated as CASSLVERSEQFF.